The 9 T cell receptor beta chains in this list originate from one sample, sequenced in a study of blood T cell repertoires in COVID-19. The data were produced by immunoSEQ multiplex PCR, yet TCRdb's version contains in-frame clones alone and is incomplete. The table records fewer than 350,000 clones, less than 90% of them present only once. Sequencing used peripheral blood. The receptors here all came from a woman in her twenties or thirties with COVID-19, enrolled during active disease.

CDR3 amino acids: CASSPTLAEAFF. CDR3 DNA: TGTGCCAGCAGCCCGACATTGGCTGAAGCTTTCTTT. J is TRBJ1-1 and V is TRBV7-9; D remains unclear. Germline CDR1 reads SEHNR; CDR2 reads FQNEAQ (reference sequence). The germline V and J ends were trimmed by 5 bases and 6 bases, with 10 bases remaining between them. The CDR3 is 12 residues long. The entire variable domain, with the rest obtained from reference TRBV7-9 and TRBJ1-1, is as follows: DTGVSQNPRHKITKRGQNVTFRCDPISEHNRLYWYRQTLGQGPEFLTYFQNEAQLEKSRLLSDRFSAERPKGSFSTLEIQRTEQGDSAMYLCASSPTLAEAFFGQGTRLTVV.

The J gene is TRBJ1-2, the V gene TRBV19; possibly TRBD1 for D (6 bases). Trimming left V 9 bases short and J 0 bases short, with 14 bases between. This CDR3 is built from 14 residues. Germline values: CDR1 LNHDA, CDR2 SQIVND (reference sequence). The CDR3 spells CASIDRRTNYGYTF. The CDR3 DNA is TGTGCCAGCATAGACAGGCGAACTAACTATGGCTACACCTTC.

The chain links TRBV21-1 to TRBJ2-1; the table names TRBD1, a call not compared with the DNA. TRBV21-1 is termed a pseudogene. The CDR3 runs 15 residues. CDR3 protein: CASSTGQGGRNEQFF. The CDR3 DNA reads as TGTGCCAGCAGCACAGGACAGGGTGGTAGGAATGAGCAGTTCTTC.

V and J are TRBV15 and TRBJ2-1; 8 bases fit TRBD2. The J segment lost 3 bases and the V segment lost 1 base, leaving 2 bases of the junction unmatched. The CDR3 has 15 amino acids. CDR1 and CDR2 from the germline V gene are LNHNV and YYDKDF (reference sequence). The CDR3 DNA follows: TGTGCCACCAGCAGAGCACGGGGGGGCTACAATGAGCAGTTCTTC. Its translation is CATSRARGGYNEQFF. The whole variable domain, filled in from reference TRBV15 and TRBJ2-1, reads DAMVIQNPRYQVTQFGKPVTLSCSQTLNHNVMYWYQQKSSQAPKLLFHYYDKDFNNEADTPDNFQSRRPNTSFCFLDIRSPGLGDTAMYLCATSRARGGYNEQFFGPGTRLTVL.

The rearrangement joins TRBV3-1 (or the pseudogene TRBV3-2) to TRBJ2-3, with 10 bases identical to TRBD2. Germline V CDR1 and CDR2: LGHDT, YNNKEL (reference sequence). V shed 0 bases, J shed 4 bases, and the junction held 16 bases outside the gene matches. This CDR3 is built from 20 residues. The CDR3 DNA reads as TGTGCCAGCAGCCAAGAGTGGTTGATCGAGCGGGGGGGCGTGGCAGATACGCAGTATTTT. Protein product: CASSQEWLIERGGVADTQYF.

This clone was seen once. The CDR3 nucleotides are TGTGCCAGCAGTTTCACCGCTGGCATTCCCGATGAGCAGTTCTTC. Protein product: CASSFTAGIPDEQFF. The chain uses TRBV6-5 and TRBJ2-1; D unclear. The CDR3 extends over 15 amino acids. The V gene's germline CDR1 is MNHEY and CDR2 SVGAGI. V lost 4 bases and J lost 8, with 18 bases in between.

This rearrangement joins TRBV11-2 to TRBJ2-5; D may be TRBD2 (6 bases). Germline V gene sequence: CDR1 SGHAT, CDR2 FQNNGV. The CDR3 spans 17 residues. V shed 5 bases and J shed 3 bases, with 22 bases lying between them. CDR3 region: CASSPRGPGLGKETQYF. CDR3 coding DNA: TGTGCCAGCAGCCCGCGGGGCCCTGGCCTCGGAAAAGAGACCCAGTACTTC.

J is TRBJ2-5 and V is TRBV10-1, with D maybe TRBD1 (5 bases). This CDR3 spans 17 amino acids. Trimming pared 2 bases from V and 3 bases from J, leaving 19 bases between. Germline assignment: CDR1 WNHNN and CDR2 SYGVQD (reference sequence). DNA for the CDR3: TGCGCCAGCAGTGAGGTTGCGCGCGATGTCAGGGAAGAGACCCAGTACTTC. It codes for CASSEVARDVREETQYF.

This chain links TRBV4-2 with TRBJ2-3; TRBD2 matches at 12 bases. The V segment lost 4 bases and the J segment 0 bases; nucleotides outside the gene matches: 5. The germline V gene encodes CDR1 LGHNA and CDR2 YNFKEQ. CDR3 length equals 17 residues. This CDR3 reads CASSRSSGGESTDTQYF. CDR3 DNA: TGTGCCAGCAGCCGGTCTAGCGGGGGGGAAAGCACAGATACGCAGTATTTT.